The 14 T cell receptor beta chains in this list originate from one sample, sequenced in a study of blood T cells in healthy people across ages (dated by TCRdb to about 2015). The library was made by 5' RACE. TCRdb shows the sequencer as Illumina HiSeq 2500. The second PCR ran for roughly 7 to 12 cycles and used a J-beta primer mix along with a sample-barcoded 5' primer. The public reads were quality trimmed at Q25 with fastp and then assembled into clones with MiXCR by TCRdb, keeping productive beta chains. Rows with one shared CDR3 protein collapse into an entry with the most common genes and DNA. The sample yields about 1.8 million distinct CDR3 sequences; 40% to 55% were counted once. The ten largest account for roughly 2.1% of the sample. Sequencing was done on a sample of blood. The receptor set was obtained from a woman aged 40 to 55 in good health.

V is TRBV7-9 and J is TRBJ1-2; D ambiguous. The CDR3 consists of 14 residues. Trimming took 0 bases from V and 6 from J, leaving 11 bases between them. Germline values: CDR1 SEHNR, CDR2 FQNEAQ (reference sequence). The CDR3 protein is CASSLAVEVDGYTF. CDR3 nucleotides: TGTGCCAGCAGCTTAGCCGTCGAGGTCGATGGCTACACCTTC.

The CDR3 coding sequence is TGTGCCAGCAGTCCTGCTCAACCCCGGGGCAATGAGCAGTTCTTC. It translates to CASSPAQPRGNEQFF. The chain combines TRBV5-4 with TRBJ2-1; TRBD2 might be the D (5 bases). Trimming took 5 bases from V and 6 from J, leaving 18 bases between them. The CDR3 runs to 15 residues. Germline V gene lookup returns CDR1 SGHNT and CDR2 YYREEE (reference sequence). The variable domain in full, completed from reference TRBV5-4 and TRBJ2-1, reads ETGVTQSPTHLIKTRGQQVTLRCSSQSGHNTVSWYQQALGQGPQFIFQYYREEENGRGNFPPRFSGLQFPNYSSELNVNALELDDSALYLCASSPAQPRGNEQFFGPGTRLTVL.

This clonotype came up a few times. The genes are TRBV7-2 and TRBJ2-5; TRBD1 matches 9 bases. CDR1 and CDR2 from the germline V gene are SGHTA and FQGNSA. Trimming removed 0 bases from V and 11 bases from J; junction bases left unmatched: 10. This CDR3 is built from 15 residues. The CDR3 spells CASSLASGQGREQYF. DNA for the CDR3: TGTGCCAGCAGCTTAGCTTCGGGACAGGGTAGAGAGCAGTACTTC.

Written as DNA, the CDR3 is TGCAGTGTACAGGGCTATCAATTCAATGGCTACACCTTC. Residues: CSVQGYQFNGYTF. The chain employs TRBV20-1 and TRBJ1-2; TRBD1 is a possible D gene (6 bases). There are 13 residues in the CDR3. In germline, CDR1 is DFQATT, CDR2 SNEGSKA (reference sequence). V was pared by 7 bases and J by 6 bases, with 18 bases between.

This clonotype has just one count. The V and J genes are TRBV20-1 and TRBJ2-3; the D gene is possibly TRBD1 (6 bases). The CDR3 is made up of 14 amino acids. Trimming cost V 3 bases and J 3 bases, with 13 bases left between them. Germline V gene lookup returns CDR1 DFQATT and CDR2 SNEGSKA (reference sequence). This CDR3 reads CSASRHRGTDTQYF. The CDR3 DNA reads as TGCAGTGCTAGTCGACATAGGGGGACAGATACGCAGTATTTT.

J is TRBJ1-1 and V is TRBV28; D not certain. V was pared by 5 bases and J by 2 bases, with 12 bases between. The CDR3 length is 14 residues. Germline CDR1 MDHEN, CDR2 SYDVKM. The CDR3 region has the DNA TGTGCCAGCAGTGGGTATAGGGTTAACACTGAAGCTTTCTTT. It yields the protein CASSGYRVNTEAFF.

The CDR3 coding sequence is TGCAGTGCTAATAATTGGACAGGAGCTCAGCCCCAGCATTTT. Its translation: CSANNWTGAQPQHF. The chain has TRBV20-1 and TRBJ1-5; 7 bases match TRBD1. The V and J ends lost 4 bases and 6 bases, in that order; junction bases with no gene match: 9. Germline-derived CDR1 and CDR2 are DFQATT and SNEGSKA (reference sequence). This CDR3 region has 14 residues.

This clonotype came up a few times. The chain is built from TRBV6-1 and TRBJ2-1; D might be TRBD1 or TRBD2, each matching 5 bases. The CDR3 runs to 14 residues. CDR1 and CDR2 (germline): MNHNS, SASEGT. V gave up 5 bases and J gave up 6 bases, with 14 bases separating them. In DNA form, the CDR3 reads TGTGCCAGCAGTCCCGGGACCCGTACCAATGAGCAGTTCTTC. This translates into CASSPGTRTNEQFF.

J is TRBJ2-7 and V is TRBV6-5, with TRBD2 as a possible D gene (5 bases). This CDR3 spans 14 amino acids. With 6 bases removed from V and 2 bases from J, the gap between germline ends came to 14 bases. CDR1 is MNHEY, CDR2 SVGAGI, per germline. The CDR3, as DNA: TGTGCCAGCAGCCCCTCGGGGTTCACCTACGAGCAGTACTTC. Amino acids: CASSPSGFTYEQYF.

The table lists this clonotype with a few counts. This CDR3 reads CASSQTDQYF. The DNA of the CDR3 is TGTGCCAGCAGCCAAACGGACCAGTACTTC. This chain connects TRBV5-6 to TRBJ2-5; D is undetermined. Germline CDR1 is SGHDT and CDR2 is YYEEEE. The CDR3 is made up of 10 amino acids. V was cut by 4 bases and J by 10 bases, with 8 bases left in between.

The genes are TRBV2 and TRBJ2-4; TRBD1 matches 7 bases. The J call may be in error: the DNA end matches TRBJ2-7 better. This CDR3 is built from 12 residues. In germline, CDR1 is SNHLY, CDR2 FYNNEI. CDR3 in DNA: TGTGTAACCGGGACAGTCTCCTACGAGCAGTACTTC. It yields the protein CVTGTVSYEQYF.

V usage is TRBV29-1 and J usage is TRBJ2-7; 9 nucleotides agree with TRBD2. V was clipped by 8 bases and J by 7 bases; unmatched bases: 15. This CDR3 contains 14 residues. Germline V lookup: CDR1 SQVTM, CDR2 ANQGSEA. The CDR3 loop reads CSLLWRGGSNEQYF. DNA for the CDR3: TGCAGCCTTCTCTGGCGGGGGGGTTCGAATGAGCAGTACTTC.

The chain carries TRBV7-9 and TRBJ1-5; D is undetermined. Trimming removed 0 bases at V and 6 bases at J, with 9 bases between. Germline CDR1 is SEHNR and CDR2 is FQNEAQ (reference sequence). The CDR3 loop spans 14 amino acids. The CDR3 region is CASSLAEVGQPQHF. The CDR3 bases are TGTGCCAGCAGCTTAGCGGAGGTTGGTCAGCCCCAGCATTTT.

The genes are TRBV6-2 or TRBV6-3 and TRBJ2-3; D is perhaps TRBD1 or TRBD2 (5 bases each). The CDR3 sequence is 13 residues long. CDR1 and CDR2 from the germline V gene are MNHEY and SVGEGT. Trimming pared 6 bases from V and 6 bases from J, leaving 13 bases between. CDR3 region: CASRSGASDTQYF. DNA for the CDR3: TGTGCCAGCAGGTCCGGGGCGTCGGATACGCAGTATTTT.